The 18 T cell receptor beta chains in this list originate from one sample, sequenced in a study of T cells in Graves' hyperthyroidism and ophthalmopathy. There were TCR beta CDR3 regions amplified from RNA transcripts. An initial round of RT-PCR targeting the TCR CDR3 relied on the HTBI primer set. Using its own MiXCR run on the multiplex PCR reads, TCRdb lists one record per CDR3 protein. This table holds around 300,000 distinct CDR3 sequences, less than 15% found once. Sample: blood. These receptor sequences come from a woman in her twenties or thirties with Graves' hyperthyroidism that later progressed to Graves' ophthalmopathy.

At least ten counts were recorded for this clonotype. This chain joins TRBV10-2 and TRBJ2-7; 10 bases align to TRBD2. J gave up 4 bases and V 8 bases, and 5 bases lay outside the gene matches. Germline CDR1 is WSHSY and CDR2 is SAAADI. The CDR3 covers 13 residues. Written as DNA, the CDR3 is TGCGCCAGCCTAGCGGGAGAGTCATACGAGCAGTACTTC. This encodes CASLAGESYEQYF.

This clonotype was counted at least ten times. The chain has TRBV29-1 and TRBJ2-1; 7 nucleotides align to TRBD2. This CDR3 has 13 amino acids. V trimming: 6 bases; J trimming: 6 bases; junction bases outside the gene matches: 8. Germline V gene data show CDR1 as SQVTM and CDR2 as ANQGSEA. The CDR3 sequence: CSVAGTKLNEQFF. The DNA for the CDR3 is TGCAGCGTCGCCGGGACTAAACTCAATGAGCAGTTCTTC.

This clonotype was observed at least ten times. This sequence joins TRBV7-9 and TRBJ2-7; 14 bases are shared with TRBD2. Germline V gene data show CDR1 as SEHNR and CDR2 as FQNEAQ (reference sequence). CDR3 length: 15 residues. Unmatched junction bases numbered 2, after V lost 1 base and J lost 6 bases. The CDR3 sequence: CASSLDGLAGGEQYF. In DNA form, the CDR3 reads TGTGCCAGCAGCTTAGATGGACTAGCGGGAGGCGAGCAGTACTTC.

The chain carries TRBV5-4 and TRBJ2-7; D gene unclear. Germline values: CDR1 SGHNT, CDR2 YYREEE (reference sequence). CDR3 length: 14 amino acids. Trimming shortened V by 3 bases and J by 5 bases, and 15 bases separated the two germline ends. CDR3 sequence (DNA): TGTGCCAGCAGCTCCCGGGCCTCGGGCGACGAGCAGTACTTC. It yields the protein CASSSRASGDEQYF.

This clonotype was seen ten or more times. The genes are TRBV7-3 and TRBJ2-7, with 8 bases that match TRBD2. J was trimmed by 3 bases and V by 5 bases; bases with no gene match: 3. The CDR3 has 13 amino acids. Germline V lookup: CDR1 SGHTA, CDR2 FQGTGA. CDR3 coding DNA: TGTGCCAGCAGCCCCAGCGGGAGCTACGAGCAGTACTTC. Residues: CASSPSGSYEQYF.

The table lists this clonotype with many counts. The chain joins TRBV20-1 to TRBJ2-3; 11 bases map to TRBD2. V lost 1 base, J lost 2 bases, and 5 bases stayed unmatched. This CDR3 region has 16 residues. Germline assignment: CDR1 DFQATT and CDR2 SNEGSKA (reference sequence). The CDR3 loop reads CSARGPGLADTDTQYF. The DNA of the CDR3 is TGCAGTGCTAGAGGTCCGGGACTAGCGGACACAGATACGCAGTATTTT.

The chain joins TRBV7-6 to TRBJ1-1; D possibly corresponds to TRBD1 (5 bases). CDR1 and CDR2 from the germline V gene are SGHVS and FNYEAQ. V gave up 3 bases and J gave up 9 bases, with 11 bases separating them. The CDR3 has 12 residues. The DNA for the CDR3 is TGTGCCAGCAGCTTCCTTGACAGTAAAGCTTTCTTT. Protein sequence: CASSFLDSKAFF.

The chain recombines TRBV20-1 with TRBJ2-5; 10 bases are a match to TRBD2. Unmatched junction bases numbered 8, after V lost 5 bases and J lost 5 bases. Germline V gene sequence: CDR1 DFQATT, CDR2 SNEGSKA (reference sequence). This CDR3 region has 14 residues. For the CDR3, the DNA is TGCAGTGCTCCTTCAGCGGGGGGGCTTGAGACCCAGTACTTC. Protein sequence: CSAPSAGGLETQYF.

This clonotype was detected ten times or more. V and J are TRBV7-2 and TRBJ2-2; D is perhaps TRBD1 (6 bases). This CDR3 spans 15 amino acids. CDR1 and CDR2 from the germline V gene are SGHTA and FQGNSA. V was trimmed by 2 bases and J by 1 base, leaving 8 bases between them. CDR3 nucleotide sequence: TGTGCCAGCAGCTTACGGGGACAGAACACCGGGGAGCTGTTTTTT. Residues: CASSLRGQNTGELFF.

This clonotype was found many times. The chain combines TRBV28 with TRBJ1-2; D gene ambiguous. Germline V lookup: CDR1 MDHEN, CDR2 SYDVKM. The length of the CDR3 is 14 residues. Trimming shortened V by 5 bases and J by 7 bases, and 17 bases separated the two germline ends. The CDR3 region has the DNA TGTGCCAGCAGTGCACTGGTAAGCGAGGTTGGCTACACCTTC. It specifies CASSALVSEVGYTF.

The sample holds many counts of this clonotype. CDR3 region: CASSALAGGLNEQYF. The CDR3 bases are TGTGCCAGCAGTGCACTAGCGGGAGGGCTAAACGAGCAGTACTTC. The chain employs TRBV6-1 and TRBJ2-7; TRBD2 aligns across 13 bases. V lost 4 bases, J lost 5 bases, and 5 bases stayed unmatched. CDR1 is MNHNS and CDR2 is SASEGT in the germline V gene. The CDR3 contains 15 residues.

This clonotype was observed a few times. The gene calls are TRBV5-6 and TRBJ2-2, with D possibly being TRBD2 (5 bases). CDR1 and CDR2 (germline): SGHDT, YYEEEE. The V end lost 0 bases, the J end lost 8 bases, and 17 bases lay between the germline ends. The CDR3 contains 16 residues. The CDR3, as DNA: TGTGCCAGCAGCTTGGGACCCCATGACCCGGGAGGGGAGCTGTTTTTT. Its translation: CASSLGPHDPGGELFF. The full variable domain, rest sourced from reference TRBV5-6 and TRBJ2-2, is DAGVTQSPTHLIKTRGQQVTLRCSPKSGHDTVSWYQQALGQGPQFIFQYYEEEERQRGNFPDRFSGHQFPNYSSELNVNALLLGDSALYLCASSLGPHDPGGELFFGEGSRLTVL.

This rearrangement joins TRBV20-1 to TRBJ2-5; 8 bases line up with TRBD2. The CDR3 contains 17 residues. V was pared by 3 bases and J by 1 base, with 13 bases of the junction left unmatched. From germline, CDR1 is DFQATT and CDR2 SNEGSKA (reference sequence). The CDR3 loop is CSASSASSSGLQETQYF. The CDR3 DNA reads as TGCAGTGCTAGTAGTGCCAGCTCTAGCGGGCTCCAAGAGACCCAGTACTTC.

This clonotype was detected ten times or more. The CDR3 region has the DNA TGCAGTGCTAGAGCCGGGACAGGGAGCACAGATACGCAGTATTTT. Protein sequence: CSARAGTGSTDTQYF. This chain links TRBV20-1 with TRBJ2-3; 9 bases line up with TRBD1. Germline assignment: CDR1 DFQATT and CDR2 SNEGSKA (reference sequence). Losses at the gene ends were 1 base for V and 0 bases for J; bases not matched to a gene: 2. CDR3 length: 15 residues.

This clonotype was counted many times. The chain couples TRBV3-1 to TRBJ1-1; D remains unclear. Germline CDR1 reads LGHDT; CDR2 reads YNNKEL (reference sequence). This CDR3 contains 13 residues. V dropped 1 base and J dropped 6 bases, with 9 bases sitting between them. The CDR3 loop is CASSQVGGSEAFF. In DNA form, the CDR3 reads TGTGCCAGCAGCCAAGTTGGAGGTTCTGAAGCTTTCTTT.

This clonotype was seen repeatedly, ten times or more. J is TRBJ2-1 and V is TRBV7-6, with 7 bases matching TRBD2. Germline-derived CDR1 and CDR2 are SGHVS and FNYEAQ. The CDR3 extends over 15 amino acids. V lost 3 bases and J lost 4; bases outside the gene matches: 6. The CDR3 here is CASSFVGGMYNEQFF. The CDR3, as DNA: TGTGCCAGCAGCTTTGTGGGGGGGATGTACAATGAGCAGTTCTTC.

This clonotype was detected ten times or more. The V and J genes are TRBV5-4 and TRBJ1-2; D not certain. V lost 5 bases and J 8 bases, leaving 19 bases between the germline ends. There are 14 residues in the CDR3. Per the germline V gene, CDR1 is SGHNT and CDR2 is YYREEE (reference sequence). CDR3 in amino acids: CASSTIVGKEGYTF. CDR3 DNA sequence: TGTGCCAGCAGTACCATCGTGGGAAAGGAGGGCTACACCTTC.

This clonotype was picked up many times. The chain recombines TRBV20-1 with TRBJ1-5; a possible D gene is TRBD1 (6 bases). V dropped 3 bases and J dropped 7 bases, with 13 bases sitting between them. CDR3 size: 13 residues. Looked up from germline, CDR1 is DFQATT and CDR2 is SNEGSKA (reference sequence). CDR3 DNA sequence: TGCAGTGCTAGGTGGACAGTCGGACAGCCCCAGCATTTT. Its protein is CSARWTVGQPQHF.